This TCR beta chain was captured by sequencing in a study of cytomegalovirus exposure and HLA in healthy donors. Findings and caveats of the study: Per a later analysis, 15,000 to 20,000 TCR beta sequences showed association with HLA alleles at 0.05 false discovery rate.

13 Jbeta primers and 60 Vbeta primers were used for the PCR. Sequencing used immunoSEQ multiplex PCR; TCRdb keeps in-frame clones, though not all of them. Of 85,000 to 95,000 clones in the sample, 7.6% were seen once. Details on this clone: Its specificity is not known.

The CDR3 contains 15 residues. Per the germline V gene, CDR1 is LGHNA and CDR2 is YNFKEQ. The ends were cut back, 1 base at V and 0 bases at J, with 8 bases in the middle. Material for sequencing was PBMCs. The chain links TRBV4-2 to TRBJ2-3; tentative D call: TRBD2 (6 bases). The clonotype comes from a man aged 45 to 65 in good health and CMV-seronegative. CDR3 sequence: CASSQGRGSTDTQYF. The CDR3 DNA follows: TGTGCCAGCAGCCAAGGGAGGGGTAGCACAGATACGCAGTATTTT.